Sequencing of this T cell receptor (beta chain) was carried out in a study of CD8 T cells in Susac syndrome. RNA in amounts of roughly 0.5 to 1 ug was reverse transcribed with random hexamers. One entry per CDR3 protein results from TCRdb running MiXCR on the immunoSEQ multiplex PCR reads. The sample gives tens of thousands of distinct CDR3 sequences, approximately 96% of which show up once; approximately 0.57% is in the top ten. With V trimmed by 3 bases and J by 4 bases, 8 bases remained unmatched. Looked up from germline, CDR1 is LGHNA and CDR2 is YSLEER. The CDR3 covers 15 residues. Sequenced sample: CD8+ T cells from PBMCs. The source of this sequence is a human donor with Susac syndrome. This chain links TRBV4-3 with TRBJ1-1; 7 bases agree with TRBD1. The chain's CDR3 is CASSHRQGGGTEAFF. The CDR3 coding sequence is TGCGCCAGCAGCCACCGACAGGGAGGCGGCACTGAAGCTTTCTTT.